A single sample gave rise to the 5 T cell receptor beta chains below, sequenced in a study of blood T cell repertoires in COVID-19. Assay: immunoSEQ multiplex PCR; the TCRdb copy retains only in-frame clones and omits some. The sample holds a few hundred thousand clones, roughly nine tenths seen once. Sequencing was done on a sample of PBMCs or T cells enriched from blood (not recorded which). These receptors were taken from a woman in her sixties or seventies who had recovered from COVID-19.

The V and J genes are TRBV5-1 and TRBJ2-1; possibly TRBD2 for D (5 bases). V lost 4 bases to trimming and J lost 10 bases, with 12 bases between them. CDR3 length: 12 amino acids. The germline V gene encodes CDR1 SGHRS and CDR2 YFSETQ. DNA of the CDR3: TGCGCCAGCAGCCCCCTCGGGGAAGAGCAGTTCTTC. Protein sequence: CASSPLGEEQFF.

V is TRBV4-1 and J is TRBJ2-5; TRBD2 agrees at 9 bases. The CDR3 sequence is 17 residues long. With 3 bases clipped from V and 4 bases from J, the junction kept 12 bases outside the gene matches. Looked up from germline, CDR1 is MGHRA and CDR2 is YSYEKL. CDR3 nucleotide sequence: TGCGCCAGCAGCCACCCTCTAGCGGGGCCCGGTGGAGAGACCCAGTACTTC. Translation gives CASSHPLAGPGGETQYF.

The chain uses TRBV7-9 and TRBJ2-1, with TRBD2 as a possible D gene (6 bases). The ends were cut back, 4 bases at V and 4 bases at J, with 26 bases in the middle. This CDR3 is built from 19 residues. Germline V CDR1 and CDR2: SEHNR, FQNEAQ (reference sequence). The CDR3 protein is CASSSHPRVVGRIYNEQFF. The CDR3 DNA is TGTGCCAGCAGCTCCCACCCACGGGTTGTCGGGAGAATATACAATGAGCAGTTCTTC.

The rearrangement uses TRBV4-1 and TRBJ2-7; TRBD1 matches 7 bases. CDR1 MGHRA and CDR2 YSYEKL come from the germline V gene. With 3 bases clipped from V and 0 bases from J, the junction kept 8 bases outside the gene matches. The CDR3 is made up of 16 amino acids. The CDR3 here is CASSHYRRQGSYEQYF. The CDR3 DNA sequence: TGCGCCAGCAGCCACTACAGGAGACAGGGCTCCTACGAGCAGTACTTC.

This clone was seen only once. V gene TRBV19 combines with J gene TRBJ2-5; TRBD1 aligns across 7 bases. Unmatched junction bases numbered 13, after V lost 7 bases and J lost 5 bases. This CDR3 contains 15 residues. CDR1 is LNHDA, CDR2 SQIVND, per germline (reference sequence). The CDR3 region has the DNA TGTGCCAGTACCCCCCGCGACAGGGAGTGGGAGACCCAGTACTTC. Amino acids: CASTPRDREWETQYF.